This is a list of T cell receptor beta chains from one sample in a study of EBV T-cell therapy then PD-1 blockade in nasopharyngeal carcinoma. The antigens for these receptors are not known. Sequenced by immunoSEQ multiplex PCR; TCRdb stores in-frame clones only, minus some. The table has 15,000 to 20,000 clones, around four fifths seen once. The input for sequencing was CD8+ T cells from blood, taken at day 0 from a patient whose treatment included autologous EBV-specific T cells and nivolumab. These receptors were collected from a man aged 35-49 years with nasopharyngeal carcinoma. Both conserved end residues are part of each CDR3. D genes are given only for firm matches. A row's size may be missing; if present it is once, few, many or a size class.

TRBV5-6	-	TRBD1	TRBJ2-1	CASSLGTGFHEQFF	TGTGCCAGCAGCTTGGGGACAGGGTTCCATGAGCAGTTCTTC
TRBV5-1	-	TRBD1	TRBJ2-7	CASTLLVGQGYEQYF	TGCGCCAGCACCCTCTTGGTCGGACAGGGTTACGAGCAGTACTTC
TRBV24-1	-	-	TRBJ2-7	CATSESSRPYEQYF	TGTGCCACCAGTGAGTCTTCCAGACCCTACGAGCAGTACTTC
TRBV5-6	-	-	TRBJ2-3	CASSGLDYSTDTQYF	TGTGCCAGCAGCGGCTTGGATTATAGCACAGATACGCAGTATTTT
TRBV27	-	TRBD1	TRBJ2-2	CASSWTGTGSGELFF	TGTGCCAGCAGTTGGACGGGGACAGGGTCCGGGGAGCTGTTTTTT
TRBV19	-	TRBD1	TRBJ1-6	CASSGQGDNSPLHF	TGTGCCAGTAGTGGACAGGGGGATAATTCACCCCTCCACTTT
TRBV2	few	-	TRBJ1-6	CASSEGNSPLHF	TGTGCCAGCAGTGAGGGGAATTCACCCCTCCACTTT
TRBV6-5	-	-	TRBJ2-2	CASSYFIGQTGELFF	TGTGCCAGCAGTTACTTTATAGGACAGACCGGGGAGCTGTTTTTT
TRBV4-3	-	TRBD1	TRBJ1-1	CASSQEQGFVGTEAFF	TGCGCCAGCAGCCAAGAACAGGGGTTTGTTGGCACTGAAGCTTTCTTT
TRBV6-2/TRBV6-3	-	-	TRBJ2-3	CASSYGLGADTQYF	TGTGCCAGCAGTTACGGGCTGGGAGCAGATACGCAGTATTTT
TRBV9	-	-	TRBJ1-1	CASSVGVGTEAFF	TGTGCCAGCAGCGTAGGGGTGGGGACTGAAGCTTTCTTT
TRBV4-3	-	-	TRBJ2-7	CASSLGRGTLYEQYF	TGCGCCAGCAGCTTGGGCCGGGGGACCTTATACGAGCAGTACTTC
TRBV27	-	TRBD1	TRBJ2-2	CASSSRPGQPTGELFF	TGTGCCAGCAGTTCTCGTCCGGGACAGCCGACCGGGGAGCTGTTTTTT
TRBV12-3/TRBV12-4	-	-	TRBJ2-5	CASSYPRQETQYF	TGTGCCAGCAGTTACCCTCGCCAAGAGACCCAGTACTTC
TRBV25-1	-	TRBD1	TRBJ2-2	CASSDSDREVTGELFF	TGTGCCAGCAGTGATTCGGACAGGGAGGTCACCGGGGAGCTGTTTTTT
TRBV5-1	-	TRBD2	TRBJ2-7	CASSLAGSSYEQYF	TGCGCCAGCAGCTTAGCGGGAAGCTCCTACGAGCAGTACTTC
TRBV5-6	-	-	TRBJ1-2	CASSFGTGNYGYTF	TGTGCCAGCAGCTTCGGCACGGGGAACTATGGCTACACCTTC
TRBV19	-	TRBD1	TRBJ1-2	CASSPGTGGSGGYTF	TGTGCCAGTAGTCCAGGGACAGGGGGCTCAGGTGGCTACACCTTC
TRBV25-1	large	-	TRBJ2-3	CASTWGDTQYF	TGTGCCAGCACTTGGGGGGATACGCAGTATTTT
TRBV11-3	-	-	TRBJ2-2	CASSFAGGTHTGELFF	TGTGCCAGCAGCTTTGCTGGTGGTACCCACACCGGGGAGCTGTTTTTT
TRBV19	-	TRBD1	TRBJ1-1	CASIALTGGLSEAFF	TGTGCCAGTATTGCCCTGACAGGGGGGTTGTCTGAAGCTTTCTTT
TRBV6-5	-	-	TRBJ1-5	CASSPRVYSNQPQHF	TGTGCCAGCAGCCCCAGGGTTTATAGCAATCAGCCCCAGCATTTT
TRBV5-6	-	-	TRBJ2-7	CASSFRQVSLEQYF	TGTGCCAGCAGCTTTCGACAGGTATCCCTCGAGCAGTACTTC
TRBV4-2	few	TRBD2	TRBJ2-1	CASSQDSGGAYNEQFF	TGTGCCAGCAGCCAAGATAGCGGGGGGGCTTACAATGAGCAGTTCTTC
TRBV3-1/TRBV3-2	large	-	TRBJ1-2	CASSDGTPNYGYTF	TGTGCCAGCAGCGACGGGACTCCTAACTATGGCTACACCTTC
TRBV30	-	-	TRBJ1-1	CAWKRNTEAFF	TGTGCCTGGAAGCGTAACACTGAAGCTTTCTTT
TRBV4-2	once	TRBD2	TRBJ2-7	CASSSRGLAGVSGGQYF	TGTGCCAGCAGCTCCCGGGGACTAGCGGGGGTCTCCGGCGGGCAGTACTTC
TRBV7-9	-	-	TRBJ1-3	CASNLEVGNTIYF	TGTGCCAGCAACCTAGAGGTGGGAAACACCATATATTTT
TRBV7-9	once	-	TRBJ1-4	CASSLVQTNEKLFF	TGTGCCAGCAGCTTAGTTCAAACTAATGAAAAACTGTTTTTT
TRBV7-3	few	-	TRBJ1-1	CASSLGERTEAFF	TGTGCCAGCAGCTTAGGGGAACGCACTGAAGCTTTCTTT
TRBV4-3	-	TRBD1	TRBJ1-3	CTSSQGSNRGGNTIYF	TGCACCAGCAGCCAAGGATCCAACAGGGGTGGAAACACCATATATTTT
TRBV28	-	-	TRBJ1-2	CASSPPGVGATYGYTF	TGTGCCAGCAGTCCGCCTGGTGTGGGGGCAACCTATGGCTACACCTTC
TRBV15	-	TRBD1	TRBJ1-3	CATSDRGGGNTIYF	TGTGCCACCAGCGACAGGGGAGGAGGAAACACCATATATTTT
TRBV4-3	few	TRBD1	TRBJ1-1	CASSHFTGAPEAFF	TGCGCCAGCAGCCATTTTACAGGGGCGCCTGAAGCTTTCTTT
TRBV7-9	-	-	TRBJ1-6	CASSLDPGRYNSPLHF	TGTGCCAGCAGCTTAGACCCTGGACGGTATAATTCACCCCTCCACTTT
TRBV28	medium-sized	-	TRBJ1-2	CASSSGAFNYGYTF	TGTGCCAGCAGTTCCGGAGCGTTTAACTATGGCTACACCTTC
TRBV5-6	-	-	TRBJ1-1	CASSFGTYTEAFF	TGTGCCAGCAGCTTCGGGACATACACTGAAGCTTTCTTT
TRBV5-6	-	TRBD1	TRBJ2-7	CASSPGQSYEQYF	TGTGCCAGCAGCCCGGGACAGTCCTACGAGCAGTACTTC
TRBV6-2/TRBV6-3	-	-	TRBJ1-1	CASSYSSGLAEAFF	TGTGCCAGCAGTTACTCATCCGGGTTGGCTGAAGCTTTCTTT
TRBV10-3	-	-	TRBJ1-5	CAIPDGTSNQPQHF	TGTGCCATACCTGACGGTACAAGCAATCAGCCCCAGCATTTT
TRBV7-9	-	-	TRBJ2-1	CASSHDSYNEQFF	TGTGCCAGCAGCCATGACAGTTACAATGAGCAGTTCTTC
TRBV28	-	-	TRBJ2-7	CASSVQGPHEQYF	TGTGCCAGCAGCGTACAGGGCCCCCACGAGCAGTACTTC
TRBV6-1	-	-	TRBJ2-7	CASSEGTGDSYEQYF	TGTGCCAGCAGTGAAGGGACGGGTGATTCCTACGAGCAGTACTTC
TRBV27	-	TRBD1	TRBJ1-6	CASSERTGSNSPLHF	TGTGCCAGCAGTGAGCGGACAGGGAGTAATTCACCCCTCCACTTT
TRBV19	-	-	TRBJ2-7	CASSIRLNSYEQYF	TGTGCCAGTAGTATTCGTCTGAACTCCTACGAGCAGTACTTC
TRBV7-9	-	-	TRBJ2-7	CASSFFQGDSFSYEQYF	TGTGCCAGCAGCTTTTTTCAGGGGGACTCGTTCTCCTACGAGCAGTACTTC
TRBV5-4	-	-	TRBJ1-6	CASSFQTEFRSPLHF	TGTGCCAGCAGCTTTCAGACGGAGTTTCGGTCACCCCTCCACTTT
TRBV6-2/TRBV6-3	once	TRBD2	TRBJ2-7	CASSSRGSGVVMSYEQYF	TGTGCCAGCAGTTCCCGAGGTAGCGGGGTCGTTATGTCCTACGAGCAGTACTTC
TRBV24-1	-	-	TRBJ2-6	CATSDDPGVTGANVLTF	TGTGCCACCAGTGACGACCCCGGGGTAACTGGGGCCAACGTCCTGACTTTC
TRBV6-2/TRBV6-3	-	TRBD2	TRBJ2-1	CASSSPTSGGLNEQFF	TGTGCCAGCAGTTCCCCGACTAGCGGGGGGCTAAATGAGCAGTTCTTC
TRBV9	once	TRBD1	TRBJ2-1	CASSTDSWQGAVGEQFF	TGTGCCAGCAGCACCGACTCTTGGCAGGGGGCTGTTGGTGAGCAGTTCTTC
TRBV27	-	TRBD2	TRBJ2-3	CASSLRLAGTQYF	TGTGCCAGCAGTCTCAGACTAGCGGGTACGCAGTATTTT
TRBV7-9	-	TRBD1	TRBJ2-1	CASSQQGVSYNEQFF	TGTGCCAGCAGCCAACAGGGGGTGTCGTACAATGAGCAGTTCTTC
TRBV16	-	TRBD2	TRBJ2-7	CASSPDQRGPSYEQYF	TGTGCCAGCAGCCCCGATCAGCGGGGGCCCTCCTACGAGCAGTACTTC
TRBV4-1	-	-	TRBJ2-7	CASSLSAGSALYEQYF	TGCGCCAGCAGCCTGTCGGCCGGGTCCGCTCTGTACGAGCAGTACTTC
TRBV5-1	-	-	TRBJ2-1	CASSLEVSYNEQFF	TGCGCCAGCAGCTTGGAAGTAAGCTACAATGAGCAGTTCTTC
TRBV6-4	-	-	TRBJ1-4	CASSLNTGSEKLFF	TGTGCCAGCAGTCTAAACACCGGGTCCGAAAAACTGTTTTTT